What follows are 21 T cell receptor beta chains derived from one specimen sequenced in a study of T-cell reconstitution after alpha-beta-depleted transplantation in children. Construction of the TCRbeta library involved unique molecular identifiers. TCRdb fed the PCR reads into MiXCR, producing one record per CDR3 protein. The sample has approximately 350,000 distinct CDR3 sequences, under 13% seen once; the top ten hold 2% to 2.5%. Specimen: PBMCs from the stem cell graft donor, collected from the stem cell graft. The receptors shown here come from a human donor who donated a stem cell graft to a child with acute lymphoblastic leukemia.

The rearrangement joins TRBV20-1 to TRBJ2-1; D ambiguous. Germline assignment: CDR1 DFQATT and CDR2 SNEGSKA (reference sequence). The CDR3 extends over 17 amino acids. The V gene lost 0 bases and the J gene lost 1 base, with 16 bases spanning the gap. The CDR3 DNA sequence: TGCAGTGCTAGAGATCCGACTCCTAGTAAGTCCTACAATGAGCAGTTCTTC. It is translated as CSARDPTPSKSYNEQFF.

This clonotype appeared a few times. The gene calls are TRBV15 and TRBJ2-5, with D tentatively TRBD1 or TRBD2 (5 bases each). CDR3 length: 13 residues. CDR1 is LNHNV and CDR2 is YYDKDF in the germline V gene (reference sequence). Trimming stripped 4 bases from V and 5 bases from J, with 11 bases between. The CDR3 nucleotides read TGTGCCACCAGCACCTGGGACGGGGAGACCCAGTACTTC. It is translated as CATSTWDGETQYF.

This clonotype was seen only a few times. The chain has TRBV3-1 and TRBJ2-2, with D perhaps assigned TRBD1 or TRBD2 (5 bases each). The germline V gene encodes CDR1 LGHDT and CDR2 YNNKEL (reference sequence). V was shortened by 4 bases and J by 2 bases, with 17 bases between the two germline ends. The CDR3 is 17 amino acids. CDR3 protein: CASSPTPGTTNTGELFF. Here the CDR3 DNA reads TGTGCCAGCAGCCCAACACCCGGGACGACCAACACCGGGGAGCTGTTTTTT.

There are a few counts of this clonotype. This chain uses TRBV12-3 or TRBV12-4 with TRBJ1-2; the D is unclear. Trimming left V 3 bases short and J 0 bases short, with 5 bases between. The CDR3 sequence is 13 residues long. DNA of the CDR3: TGTGCCAGCAGTTTGAAGGCTAACTATGGCTACACCTTC. Its protein is CASSLKANYGYTF.

The chain recombines TRBV14 with TRBJ2-2; TRBD1 is a possible D gene (6 bases). This CDR3 is built from 16 residues. Trimming shortened V by 4 bases and J by 3 bases, and 15 bases separated the two germline ends. Germline CDR1 and CDR2: SGHDN and FVKESK. CDR3 coding DNA: TGTGCCAGCAGCCCCCGGACAGCGCCTTACACCGGGGAGCTGTTTTTT. Protein sequence: CASSPRTAPYTGELFF.

This clonotype appeared a few times. The chain uses TRBV4-3 and TRBJ2-1; D is possibly TRBD2 (6 bases). V was clipped by 0 bases and J by 2 bases, with 14 bases between them. Germline V gene data show CDR1 as LGHNA and CDR2 as YSLEER. This CDR3 is 17 amino acids long. The CDR3 spells CASSQEGLLSPYNEQFF. DNA for the CDR3: TGCGCCAGCAGCCAAGAGGGACTGCTTTCCCCCTACAATGAGCAGTTCTTC.

V usage is TRBV28 and J usage is TRBJ2-7; the match to TRBD2 covers 11 bases. The CDR3 spans 17 residues. Trimming took 3 bases from V and 0 from J; bases not matched to a gene: 7. The germline V gene has CDR1 MDHEN and CDR2 SYDVKM. This CDR3 reads CASSFSAGTSGSYEQYF. The CDR3 DNA follows: TGTGCCAGCAGTTTCTCCGCCGGGACTAGCGGCTCCTACGAGCAGTACTTC.

This clonotype was detected only a few times. The V and J genes are TRBV24-1 and TRBJ2-1; the D gene is possibly TRBD2 (6 bases). This CDR3 comprises 14 residues. V lost 5 bases and J lost 6, with 13 bases in between. The germline V gene encodes CDR1 KGHDR and CDR2 SFDVKD. CDR3 DNA: TGTGCCACCAGTGCCCGGGAGCCCCCCAATGAGCAGTTCTTC. It codes for CATSAREPPNEQFF.

Comments on this clonotype: This may come from a read error, since a much larger clone is one base off. The J gene is TRBJ1-1, the V gene TRBV4-1, with TRBD1 as a possible D gene (6 bases). Germline-derived CDR1 and CDR2 are MGHRA and YSYEKL. The CDR3 is made up of 15 amino acids. In DNA, the CDR3 is TGCGCCGGCAGAGGAGTGCAGGGGCCTGGCACTGAAGCTTTCTTT. This translates into CAGRGVQGPGTEAFF.

This clonotype was picked up a small number of times. The CDR3 spells CASSLEIYNEQFF. The CDR3 nucleotides are TGTGCCAGCAGCTTAGAGATTTACAATGAGCAGTTCTTC. V usage is TRBV5-6 and J usage is TRBJ2-1, with D hard to call. CDR3 length: 13 amino acids. The V and J ends lost 2 bases and 4 bases respectively, with 7 bases between them. Germline loops: CDR1 SGHDT, CDR2 YYEEEE.

This clonotype occurred a few times. The rearrangement joins TRBV2 to TRBJ2-1; 8 bases match TRBD1. The V gene's germline CDR1 is SNHLY and CDR2 FYNNEI. CDR3 length equals 14 residues. Trimming cost V 3 bases and J 7 bases; bases outside gene matches: 5. The CDR3 reads CASSENRGVNEQFF. CDR3 nucleotides: TGTGCCAGCAGTGAGAACAGGGGGGTGAATGAGCAGTTCTTC.

This clonotype was recorded many times. The gene calls are TRBV6-5 and TRBJ1-3; D is undetermined. The CDR3 length is 15 residues. The germline gives CDR1 MNHEY, CDR2 SVGAGI. V lost 2 bases and J lost 4, with 12 bases in between. The CDR3 sequence: CASSYGQTGGNTIYF. In DNA, the CDR3 is TGTGCCAGCAGTTACGGGCAGACGGGGGGAAACACCATATATTTT.

There are a few counts of this clonotype. This chain uses TRBV6-1 with TRBJ1-1; D perhaps matches TRBD1 (5 bases). In germline, CDR1 is MNHNS, CDR2 SASEGT. Trimming pared 6 bases from V and 5 bases from J, leaving 13 bases between. CDR3 size: 13 residues. In DNA, the CDR3 is TGTGCCAGCAGCCGGGGGTGGGGTACTGAAGCTTTCTTT. Encoded protein: CASSRGWGTEAFF.

The gene calls are TRBV7-2 and TRBJ2-3, with 13 bases lining up with TRBD2. Germline loops: CDR1 SGHTA, CDR2 FQGNSA. This CDR3 contains 17 residues. V lost 1 base, J lost 2 bases, and 3 bases stayed unmatched. This CDR3 reads CASSLGGLAGFTDTQYF. CDR3 nucleotides: TGTGCCAGCAGCTTAGGGGGACTAGCGGGGTTCACAGATACGCAGTATTTT.

The CDR3 spells CASSPWLANGGNEQFF. CDR3 sequence (DNA): TGCGCCAGCAGCCCCTGGCTAGCGAACGGTGGGAATGAGCAGTTCTTC. V is TRBV5-1 and J is TRBJ2-1; D is perhaps TRBD2 (6 bases). CDR3 length equals 16 residues. Germline-derived CDR1 and CDR2 are SGHRS and YFSETQ. The V and J ends lost 4 bases and 7 bases respectively, with 21 bases between them.

The sample holds many counts of this clonotype. The V gene is TRBV29-1, the J gene TRBJ2-5; 10 bases fit TRBD2. The CDR3 sequence is 15 residues long. Trimming took 6 bases from V and 2 from J; bases not matched to a gene: 9. Germline assignment: CDR1 SQVTM and CDR2 ANQGSEA. The CDR3: CSVTFGLAVQETQYF. The CDR3 DNA is TGCAGCGTCACCTTCGGACTAGCGGTGCAAGAGACCCAGTACTTC.

The chain carries TRBV9 and TRBJ2-1, with no clear D. Trimming cost V 2 bases and J 1 base, with 10 bases left between them. Germline-derived CDR1 and CDR2 are SGDLS and YYNGEE. There are 15 residues in the CDR3. CDR3 coding DNA: TGTGCCAGCAGCGTCTCTGGAGAGTCCTACAATGAGCAGTTCTTC. This encodes CASSVSGESYNEQFF.

The chain combines TRBV5-1 with TRBJ2-5; possible D gene TRBD1, 5 bases. Germline lookup yields CDR1 SGHRS and CDR2 YFSETQ. Trimming cost V 4 bases and J 0 bases, with 10 bases left between them. This CDR3 spans 14 amino acids. The CDR3 protein is CASSPDSYQETQYF. As DNA, the CDR3 is TGCGCCAGCAGCCCAGACAGTTACCAAGAGACCCAGTACTTC.

This clonotype was recorded many times. The rearrangement links TRBV10-3 to TRBJ2-1, with D tentatively TRBD1 (6 bases). CDR3 length equals 13 residues. V dropped 3 bases and J dropped 7 bases, with 10 bases sitting between them. Germline CDR1 is ENHRY and CDR2 is SYGVKD. The DNA of the CDR3 is TGTGCCATCAGTGACAGGGGTGGGAATGAGCAGTTCTTC. Its translation: CAISDRGGNEQFF.

Only a few counts were recorded for this clonotype. The chain combines TRBV11-2 with TRBJ2-2; 12 bases are a match to TRBD2. CDR1 is SGHAT, CDR2 FQNNGV, per germline. CDR3 length: 18 amino acids. The trim removed 2 bases at V and 0 bases at J, leaving 4 bases unmatched. In nucleotides, the CDR3 is TGTGCCAGCAGCTTATATCCTAGCGGGAGGGCGAACACCGGGGAGCTGTTTTTT. It codes for CASSLYPSGRANTGELFF.

The chain couples TRBV6-2 or TRBV6-3 to TRBJ2-2; D is tentatively TRBD1 or TRBD2 (5 bases each). The CDR3 is 16 residues long. From germline, CDR1 is MNHEY and CDR2 SVGEGT. The V gene lost 2 bases and the J gene lost 0 bases, with 10 bases spanning the gap. In nucleotides, the CDR3 is TGTGCCAGCAGTTACCCCGGGACGTCGAACACCGGGGAGCTGTTTTTT. Its protein is CASSYPGTSNTGELFF.